Shown below are 20 T cell receptor beta chains from a single sample sequenced in a study of T cell repertoires in cytomegalovirus infection (dated by TCRdb to the late 2010s). Sequencing was performed on an Illumina HiSeq 1500. The public reads were reprocessed in TCRdb via fastp at Q25 and MiXCR, keeping in-frame beta chains. Each CDR3 protein appears once, grouped with its most common genes and DNA. The sample profile shows about 920,000 distinct CDR3 sequences; roughly 30% of them were found once. The ten most abundant clones make up about an eighth of the sample. Interpreted using the paper, the treatment or condition label stands for: in vitro stimulation with specific CMV peptide epitopes to enrich CMV-specific T cells. The antigens of these receptors remain unknown. The specimen comprised cultured CD8+ T cells from PBMCs, sampled from culture after CMV antigen stimulation. The receptor set was obtained from a human donor in good health (CMV status not recorded). Some clones in this sample may be carry-over from other donors' samples.

The genes are TRBV25-1 and TRBJ1-1; TRBD1 might be the D (5 bases). Trimming removed 3 bases at V and 4 bases at J, with 21 bases between. The V gene's germline CDR1 is MGHDK and CDR2 SYGVNS. The CDR3 extends over 17 amino acids. Written as DNA, the CDR3 is TGTGCCAGCAGTGACGATCTCGGACTAAGGGGAGGCACTGAAGCTTTCTTT. Translated, it gives CASSDDLGLRGGTEAFF.

The rearrangement links TRBV20-1 to TRBJ1-4; D is unclear. Between the trimmed V and J ends, which lost 2 bases and 5 bases, there was a span of 3 bases. CDR1 is DFQATT and CDR2 is SNEGSKA in the germline V gene (reference sequence). The CDR3 loop spans 11 amino acids. CDR3 bases: TGCAGTGCTAGAATGAATGAAAAACTGTTTTTT. Encoded protein: CSARMNEKLFF.

The V and J genes are TRBV27 and TRBJ2-3; 8 nucleotides match TRBD1. The CDR3 totals 18 residues. From germline, CDR1 is MNHEY and CDR2 SMNVEV (reference sequence). The trim removed 4 bases at V and 2 bases at J, leaving 14 bases unmatched. For the CDR3, the DNA is TGTGCCAGCAGTTCTTACCCCCTCAGGGGGCCCGACACAGATACGCAGTATTTT. Protein product: CASSSYPLRGPDTDTQYF.

This clonotype was observed a few times. The rearrangement links TRBV27 to TRBJ2-3, with D unresolved. The germline V gene has CDR1 MNHEY and CDR2 SMNVEV (reference sequence). The CDR3 is 16 residues long. V lost 2 bases and J lost 0, with 12 bases in between. CDR3 DNA: TGTGCCAGCAGTTTAACACAACTCCTTAGCACAGATACGCAGTATTTT. It translates to CASSLTQLLSTDTQYF.

This clonotype was counted a few times. The rearrangement uses TRBV7-3 and TRBJ2-3, with a weak D call TRBD2 (6 bases). The V end lost 2 bases, the J end lost 1 base, and 10 bases lay between the germline ends. Germline-derived CDR1 and CDR2 are SGHTA and FQGTGA. The CDR3 is 15 residues long. The chain's CDR3 is CASSLFGGGTDTQYF. CDR3 coding DNA: TGTGCCAGCAGCTTATTCGGGGGAGGCACAGATACGCAGTATTTT.

Regarding this clonotype: A read error may account for a junction end that differs from germline. The genes are TRBV7-6 and TRBJ2-1; 9 nucleotides line up with TRBD2. Germline V gene data show CDR1 as SGHVS and CDR2 as FNYEAQ. The CDR3 is made up of 15 amino acids. CDR3 sequence: CASNLGLAPNNEQFF. CDR3 DNA sequence: TGTGCTAGCAACTTAGGACTAGCGCCAAACAATGAGCAGTTCTTC. Together with reference TRBV7-6 and TRBJ2-1, the CDR3 gives the full variable domain: GAGVSQSPRYKVTKRGQDVALRCDPISGHVSLYWYRQALGQGPEFLTYFNYEAQQDKSGLPNDRFSAERPEGSISTLTIQRTEQRDSAMYRCASNLGLAPNNEQFFGPGTRLTVL.

The CDR3 reads CASSSTGVVQETQYF. CDR3 nucleotides: TGTGCCAGCAGCTCGACAGGGGTAGTCCAAGAGACCCAGTACTTC. This rearrangement joins TRBV7-8 to TRBJ2-5; 8 nucleotides line up with TRBD1. CDR3 length: 15 amino acids. The J segment lost 1 base and the V segment lost 4 bases, leaving 5 bases of the junction unmatched. CDR1 and CDR2 from the germline V gene are SGHVS and FQNEAQ. Complete variable domain (other parts from reference TRBV7-8 and TRBJ2-5): GAGVSQSPRYKVAKRGQDVALRCDPISGHVSLFWYQQALGQGPEFLTYFQNEAQLDKSGLPSDRFFAERPEGSVSTLKIQRTQQEDSAVYLCASSSTGVVQETQYFGPGTRLLVL.

The chain uses TRBV19 and TRBJ1-2; TRBD1 aligns across 7 bases. CDR1 LNHDA and CDR2 SQIVND come from the germline V gene (reference sequence). V lost 5 bases, J lost 7 bases, and 13 bases stayed unmatched. This CDR3 comprises 15 residues. CDR3 nucleotides: TGTGCCAGTAGTTCTAAACCTACAGGGGAGAGTGGCTACACCTTC. It yields the protein CASSSKPTGESGYTF. Full variable domain (rest looked up from reference TRBV19 and TRBJ1-2): DGGITQSPKYLFRKEGQNVTLSCEQNLNHDAMYWYRQDPGQGLRLIYYSQIVNDFQKGDIAEGYSVSREKKESFPLTVTSAQKNPTAFYLCASSSKPTGESGYTFGSGTRLTVV.

The genes are TRBV4-3 and TRBJ2-3; either TRBD1 or TRBD2 may supply D (5 bases each). Deletions cut 3 bases from V and 4 bases from J, with 20 bases between. The CDR3 runs to 17 residues. Germline loops: CDR1 LGHNA, CDR2 YSLEER. CDR3 DNA: TGCGCCAGCAGCCAGGGGGATAAAACACTGTCCCCAGATACGCAGTATTTT. Translated, it gives CASSQGDKTLSPDTQYF.

Many counts were recorded for this clonotype. This rearrangement joins TRBV5-4 to TRBJ2-5; D ambiguous. V was clipped by 0 bases and J by 2 bases, with 5 bases between them. Germline loops: CDR1 SGHNT, CDR2 YYREEE (reference sequence). This CDR3 region has 13 residues. CDR3 amino acids: CASSLVEQETQYF. The CDR3 DNA reads as TGTGCCAGCAGCTTGGTGGAACAAGAGACCCAGTACTTC.

This clonotype was seen a handful of times. The chain joins TRBV6-2 or TRBV6-3 to TRBJ2-4; D is uncertain. CDR1 and CDR2 (germline): MNHEY, SVGEGT. The CDR3 loop spans 14 amino acids. Trimming pared 0 bases from V and 7 bases from J, leaving 10 bases between. CDR3 in amino acids: CASSYSREVNIQYF. DNA for the CDR3: TGTGCCAGCAGTTACTCAAGGGAAGTGAACATTCAGTACTTC.

The J gene is TRBJ1-1, the V gene TRBV28; tentative D call: TRBD1 (6 bases). This CDR3 has 13 residues. The V gene lost 10 bases and the J gene lost 4 bases, with 16 bases spanning the gap. CDR1 is MDHEN, CDR2 SYDVKM, per germline. CDR3 protein: CATFWDTATEAFF. As DNA, the CDR3 is TGTGCCACTTTTTGGGACACCGCCACTGAAGCTTTCTTT.

Points on this clonotype: This may arise from a read error, as a much more abundant clone is one base away. The chain combines TRBV12-3 or TRBV12-4 with TRBJ2-7; D possibly matches TRBD1 or TRBD2 (5 bases each). This CDR3 comprises 13 residues. CDR3 in DNA: TGTGCCAACAGTCCCGGGACCACCTACGAGCAGTACTTC. Residues: CANSPGTTYEQYF.

The chain couples TRBV5-4 to TRBJ2-3, with D possibly TRBD1 on 5 matching bases. The germline V and J ends were trimmed by 3 bases and 3 bases, with 11 bases remaining between them. The germline V gene has CDR1 SGHNT and CDR2 YYREEE (reference sequence). The CDR3 runs 14 residues. CDR3 bases: TGTGCCAGCAGCTCCTCCCCAGGGACAGATACGCAGTATTTT. Translated: CASSSSPGTDTQYF.

The chain carries TRBV25-1 and TRBJ2-2; D is possibly TRBD1 (6 bases). Germline CDR1 and CDR2: MGHDK and SYGVNS. The CDR3 is 13 residues long. V lost 7 bases and J 6 bases, leaving 12 bases between the germline ends. CDR3 amino acids: CASKGVAAGELFF. CDR3 nucleotides: TGTGCCAGCAAGGGGGTAGCAGCCGGGGAGCTGTTTTTT.

This clonotype was observed a few times. This sequence joins TRBV12-3 or TRBV12-4 and TRBJ1-2; D might be TRBD1 (6 bases). The V gene lost 4 bases and the J gene lost 8 bases, with 20 bases spanning the gap. The CDR3 covers 15 residues. CDR3 loop: CASSYAPTGHGGYTF. CDR3 DNA sequence: TGTGCCAGCAGTTACGCCCCGACAGGTCATGGGGGCTACACCTTC.

This clonotype was seen a few times. The chain combines TRBV4-2 with TRBJ2-3; tentatively, D is TRBD2 (6 bases). The CDR3 contains 16 residues. Germline CDR1 is LGHNA and CDR2 is YNFKEQ. The V and J ends lost 0 bases and 2 bases respectively, with 12 bases between them. The CDR3 coding sequence is TGTGCCAGCAGCCAAGAGGGAAGCGGGCTCACAGATACGCAGTATTTT. This encodes CASSQEGSGLTDTQYF.

This chain links TRBV7-6 with TRBJ2-6; D is possibly TRBD1 (6 bases). The ends were cut back, 2 bases at V and 2 bases at J, with 10 bases in the middle. This CDR3 has 16 amino acids. Germline-derived CDR1 and CDR2 are SGHVS and FNYEAQ. CDR3 amino acids: CASSLRGRPGANVLTF. The CDR3, as DNA: TGTGCCAGCAGCTTAAGGGGGAGACCTGGGGCCAACGTCCTGACTTTC. Full variable domain (remainder filled in from reference TRBV7-6 and TRBJ2-6): GAGVSQSPRYKVTKRGQDVALRCDPISGHVSLYWYRQALGQGPEFLTYFNYEAQQDKSGLPNDRFSAERPEGSISTLTIQRTEQRDSAMYRCASSLRGRPGANVLTFGAGSRLTVL.

The chain has TRBV19 and TRBJ2-1, with TRBD2 matching 8 bases. This CDR3 is built from 16 residues. Germline V gives CDR1 LNHDA, CDR2 SQIVND (reference sequence). Trimming took 3 bases from V and 4 from J; bases not matched to a gene: 8. The CDR3 sequence is CASSIDQRGWYNEQFF. DNA for the CDR3: TGTGCCAGTAGTATTGATCAGCGGGGGTGGTACAATGAGCAGTTCTTC.

This clonotype was picked up a small number of times. V and J are TRBV10-3 and TRBJ2-7; 7 bases are a match to TRBD1. Looked up from germline, CDR1 is ENHRY and CDR2 is SYGVKD. The V and J ends lost 2 bases and 4 bases, in that order; junction bases with no gene match: 2. This CDR3 spans 13 amino acids. CDR3 coding DNA: TGTGCCATCAGTGAGGCAGGGGGATACGAGCAGTACGTC. Encoded protein: CAISEAGGYEQYV.